The clone carrying this TCR beta chain was counted a few times. Its antigen is undetermined. The data stem from a study of graft-versus-host responses after intestinal transplantation. Looking at the study overall: Each recipient received anti-thymocyte globulin induction, then tacrolimus and steroids for roughly 3 years. General study results and limits: Patients who carried graft-donor T cell macrochimerism also had high graft-versus-host to host-versus-graft clonal ratios in their allografts. GvH clones were identified in recipient marrow, with some first appearing in ileum or blood.

TCRdb's table, derived via immunoSEQ multiplex PCR, lists solely in-frame clones and lacks some. The repertoire consists of some 96,000 clones, with over 75% occurring once and the leading ten covering 0.95%. V lost 3 bases to trimming and J lost 6 bases, with 18 bases between them. The CDR3 is made up of 16 amino acids. Looked up from germline, CDR1 is SGHVS and CDR2 is FNYEAQ. This clonotype was obtained from a human donor who was the organ donor for an intestinal transplant. V usage is TRBV7-6 and J usage is TRBJ2-1; D is tentatively TRBD1 or TRBD2 (6 bases each). The material sequenced was unstimulated CD4+ T cells sorted from spleen or lymph node cells, taken before transplant. The CDR3 DNA reads TGTGCCAGCAGCTTGGGGCAGGGGAGGACAAGCAATGAGCAGTTCTTC. Its translation: CASSLGQGRTSNEQFF.